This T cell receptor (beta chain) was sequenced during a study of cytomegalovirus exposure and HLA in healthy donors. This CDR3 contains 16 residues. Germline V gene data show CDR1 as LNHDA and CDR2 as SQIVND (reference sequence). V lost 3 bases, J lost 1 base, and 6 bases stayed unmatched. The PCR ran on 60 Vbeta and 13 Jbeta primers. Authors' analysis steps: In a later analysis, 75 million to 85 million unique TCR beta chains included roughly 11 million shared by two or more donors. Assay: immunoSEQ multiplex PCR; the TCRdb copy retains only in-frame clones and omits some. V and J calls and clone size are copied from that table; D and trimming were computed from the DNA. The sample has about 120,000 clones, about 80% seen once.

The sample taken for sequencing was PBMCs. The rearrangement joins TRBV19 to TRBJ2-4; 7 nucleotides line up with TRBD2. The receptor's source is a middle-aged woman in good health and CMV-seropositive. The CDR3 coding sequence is TGTGCCAGTAGTATCCCGGCGGGAGCGGCCAAAAACATTCAGTACTTC. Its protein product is CASSIPAGAAKNIQYF.